Each of the 21 T cell receptor beta chains below was sequenced from the same sample in a study of T cell responses to AZD1222 COVID-19 vaccine. The method was immunoSEQ multiplex PCR; TCRdb's version includes in-frame clones alone and lacks a portion of them. The data contain about 160,000 clones, 91% of them singletons. The sample was peripheral blood, taken on day 0 of AZD1222 vaccination. Receptors were obtained from an adult in good health.

V is TRBV27 and J is TRBJ2-7; 11 bases are shared with TRBD1. Trimming took 8 bases from V and 2 from J; bases not matched to a gene: 8. Germline CDR1 and CDR2: MNHEY and SMNVEV (reference sequence). This CDR3 has 15 residues. The CDR3 coding sequence is TGTGCCAGCGGCTGGGGACAGGGGGGCCCCTACGAGCAGTACTTC. It codes for CASGWGQGGPYEQYF.

This clone appeared a single time. This rearrangement joins TRBV11-3 to TRBJ2-1, with 11 bases aligning to TRBD1. Germline CDR1 and CDR2: SGHNT and YENEEA. The V gene end was trimmed by 7 bases and the J gene end by 5 bases; junction bases not matched to a gene: 1. The CDR3 has 13 residues. CDR3 DNA sequence: TGTGCCAGCAAGGACAGGGGGCACAATGAGCAGTTCTTC. Encoded protein: CASKDRGHNEQFF.

V is TRBV10-2 and J is TRBJ1-2; 7 positions match TRBD1. The junction had 7 bases not matched to a gene; V was cut back by 6 bases and J by 6 bases. Germline V gene data show CDR1 as WSHSY and CDR2 as SAAADI. CDR3 length: 13 amino acids. The CDR3 is CASRNSTGHGYTF. The CDR3 DNA reads as TGCGCCAGCAGGAATTCGACAGGGCATGGCTACACCTTC.

The chain couples TRBV18 to TRBJ2-1; possible D gene TRBD1, 5 bases. The germline gives CDR1 KGHSH, CDR2 LQKENI. This CDR3 has 15 residues. Trimming shortened V by 3 bases and J by 3 bases, and 12 bases separated the two germline ends. CDR3 bases: TGTGCCAGCTCACCTCTGACGACAGTCTACAATGAGCAGTTCTTC. It yields the protein CASSPLTTVYNEQFF.

V is TRBV5-1 and J is TRBJ2-5, with a possible D match to TRBD2 (8 bases). Trimming stripped 7 bases from V and 4 bases from J, with 26 bases between. The CDR3 runs to 17 residues. CDR1 and CDR2 from the germline V gene are SGHRS and YFSETQ. CDR3 nucleotide sequence: TGCGCCAGCGCGGGAGGAGCGGGCCTCCCAGGGGGAGAGACCCAGTACTTC. It is translated as CASAGGAGLPGGETQYF. The variable domain in full, with the rest retrieved from reference TRBV5-1 and TRBJ2-5, is KAGVTQTPRYLIKTRGQQVTLSCSPISGHRSVSWYQQTPGQGLQFLFEYFSETQRNKGNFPGRFSGRQFSNSRSEMNVSTLELGDSALYLCASAGGAGLPGGETQYFGPGTRLLVL.

V and J are TRBV10-3 and TRBJ2-3, with unresolved D. V was pared by 8 bases and J by 2 bases, with 11 bases between. The CDR3 runs to 13 residues. Germline CDR1 and CDR2: ENHRY and SYGVKD. As DNA, the CDR3 is TGTGCCATCGCGGTCGGCCCCACAGATACGCAGTATTTT. Amino acid sequence: CAIAVGPTDTQYF.

The rearrangement joins TRBV28 to TRBJ2-3; no firm D call. The CDR3 is 13 amino acids. Germline V gives CDR1 MDHEN, CDR2 SYDVKM. Trimming pared 6 bases from V and 0 bases from J, leaving 7 bases between. CDR3 protein: CASRVGSTDTQYF. DNA for the CDR3: TGTGCCAGCAGGGTGGGGAGCACAGATACGCAGTATTTT.

V usage is TRBV4-1 and J usage is TRBJ2-1; D is undetermined. Trimming shortened V by 0 bases and J by 0 bases, and 6 bases separated the two germline ends. This CDR3 is 15 amino acids long. The V gene's germline CDR1 is MGHRA and CDR2 YSYEKL. CDR3 region: CASSQEQNSYNEQFF. The CDR3 coding sequence is TGCGCCAGCAGCCAAGAGCAAAACTCCTACAATGAGCAGTTCTTC.

This chain joins TRBV28 and TRBJ1-1; possible D gene TRBD1, 5 bases. Germline V lookup: CDR1 MDHEN, CDR2 SYDVKM. V lost 5 bases and J 4 bases, leaving 14 bases between the germline ends. The length of the CDR3 is 14 residues. The CDR3 protein is CASSIPLRGTEAFF. DNA for the CDR3: TGTGCCAGCAGTATTCCTTTGAGGGGCACTGAAGCTTTCTTT.

The rearrangement links TRBV18 to TRBJ1-2; no clear D. Germline loops: CDR1 KGHSH, CDR2 LQKENI. CDR3 size: 13 residues. V lost 0 bases, J lost 5 bases, and 7 bases lay in between. The CDR3 loop reads CASSPPSVYGYTF. The DNA for the CDR3 is TGTGCCAGCTCACCACCGTCCGTATATGGCTACACCTTC.

This chain connects TRBV4-3 to TRBJ1-6; D not certain. The CDR3 is 16 residues long. Germline lookup yields CDR1 LGHNA and CDR2 YSLEER. V lost 0 bases and J 0 bases, leaving 6 bases between the germline ends. The CDR3 nucleotides read TGCGCCAGCAGCCAAGACCCCAGCTCCTATAATTCACCCCTCCACTTT. Its protein is CASSQDPSSYNSPLHF.

This chain uses TRBV12-5 with TRBJ2-7; D gene ambiguous. The CDR3 is 12 residues long. Per the germline V gene, CDR1 is LGHNT and CDR2 is FRNRAP. Trimming pared 1 base from V and 4 bases from J, leaving 5 bases between. CDR3 nucleotide sequence: TGTGCTAGTGGTTTGGACGAATACGAGCAGTACTTC. Protein product: CASGLDEYEQYF.

The chain uses TRBV6-2 or TRBV6-3 and TRBJ1-2, with 7 bases aligning to TRBD1. The V segment lost 4 bases and the J segment 5 bases; nucleotides outside the gene matches: 10. The CDR3 has 15 residues. Germline lookup yields CDR1 MNHEY and CDR2 SVGEGT. This CDR3 is CASSFTGAYRYGYTF. CDR3 DNA sequence: TGTGCCAGCAGTTTTACAGGGGCCTATAGGTATGGCTACACCTTC.

The table lists this clone with a count of one. The rearrangement links TRBV19 to TRBJ1-6; 7 bases line up with TRBD1. The length of the CDR3 is 15 residues. Looked up from germline, CDR1 is LNHDA and CDR2 is SQIVND (reference sequence). J was trimmed by 6 bases and V by 3 bases; bases with no gene match: 5. CDR3: CASSILQGTNSPLHF. CDR3 nucleotides: TGTGCCAGTAGTATCCTACAGGGGACTAATTCACCCCTCCACTTT.

This chain uses TRBV5-1 with TRBJ2-7; D is unclear. The CDR3 consists of 13 residues. Germline lookup yields CDR1 SGHRS and CDR2 YFSETQ. V was cut by 4 bases and J by 7 bases, with 15 bases left in between. CDR3 amino acids: CASSSESRGEQYF. CDR3 nucleotides: TGCGCCAGCAGCAGTGAGAGCCGTGGGGAGCAGTACTTC.

This sequence joins TRBV6-2 or TRBV6-3 and TRBJ1-1; no firm D call. There are 14 residues in the CDR3. Deletions cut 4 bases from V and 4 bases from J, with 13 bases between. Germline CDR1 reads MNHEY; CDR2 reads SVGEGT. Written as DNA, the CDR3 is TGTGCCAGCAGTTTTACCTTGGGTGGCACTGAAGCTTTCTTT. As protein: CASSFTLGGTEAFF.

This clone was observed a single time. The V and J genes are TRBV9 and TRBJ1-5; D gene uncertain. The germline gives CDR1 SGDLS, CDR2 YYNGEE. V was clipped by 2 bases and J by 2 bases, with 2 bases between them. There are 12 residues in the CDR3. CDR3 coding DNA: TGTGCCAGCAGCGTTGGCAATCAGCCCCAGCATTTT. Encoded protein: CASSVGNQPQHF.

This clone was recorded only once. The chain couples TRBV7-2 to TRBJ1-6, with unresolved D. The germline V and J ends were trimmed by 5 bases and 8 bases, with 10 bases remaining between them. CDR3 length: 13 amino acids. Germline loops: CDR1 SGHTA, CDR2 FQGNSA. The CDR3 reads CASSPSLDSPLHF. CDR3 nucleotide sequence: TGTGCCAGCAGCCCCTCGTTAGATTCACCCCTCCACTTT.

This chain uses TRBV30 with TRBJ2-7; D tentatively fits TRBD1 or TRBD2 (5 bases each). Trimming removed 3 bases from V and 3 bases from J, with 24 bases in between. The CDR3 loop spans 17 amino acids. Per germline, CDR1 GTSNPN and CDR2 SVGIG (reference sequence). CDR3 nucleotide sequence: TGTGCCTGGAGAACCAGGGTATGGCCTTCCGGGGTCTACGAGCAGTACTTC. It codes for CAWRTRVWPSGVYEQYF.

This rearrangement joins TRBV6-5 to TRBJ1-4; D call uncertain. Trimming took 5 bases from V and 0 from J, leaving 10 bases between them. This CDR3 has 15 residues. The germline V gene encodes CDR1 MNHEY and CDR2 SVGAGI. The CDR3 is CASSNSPPTNEKLFF. The CDR3, as DNA: TGTGCCAGCAGTAACAGTCCCCCAACTAATGAAAAACTGTTTTTT.

This clone was counted a single time. The genes are TRBV12-5 and TRBJ2-7, with a possible D match to TRBD2 (5 bases). CDR3 length equals 13 residues. CDR1 and CDR2 from the germline V gene are LGHNT and FRNRAP. Trimming pared 3 bases from V and 3 bases from J, leaving 9 bases between. CDR3 nucleotides: TGTGCTAGTGGTTTCCCCGGAGGCTACGAGCAGTACTTC. Residues: CASGFPGGYEQYF.